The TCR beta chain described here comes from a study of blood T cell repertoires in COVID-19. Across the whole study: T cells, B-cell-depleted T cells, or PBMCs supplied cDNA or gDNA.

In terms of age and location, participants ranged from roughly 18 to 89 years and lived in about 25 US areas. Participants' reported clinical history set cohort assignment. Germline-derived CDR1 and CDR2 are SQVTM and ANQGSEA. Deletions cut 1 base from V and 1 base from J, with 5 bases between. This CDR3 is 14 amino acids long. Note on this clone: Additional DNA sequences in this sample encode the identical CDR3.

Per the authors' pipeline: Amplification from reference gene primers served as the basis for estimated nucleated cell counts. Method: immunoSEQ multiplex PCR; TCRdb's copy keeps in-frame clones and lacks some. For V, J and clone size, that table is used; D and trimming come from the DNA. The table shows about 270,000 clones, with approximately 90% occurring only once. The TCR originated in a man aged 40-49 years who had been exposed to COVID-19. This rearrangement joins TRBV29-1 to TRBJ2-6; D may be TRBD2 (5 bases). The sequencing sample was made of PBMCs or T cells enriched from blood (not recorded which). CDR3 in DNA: TGCAGCGTTGAAGCGGGATCTGGGGCCAACGTCCTGACTTTC. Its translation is CSVEAGSGANVLTF.